This TCR beta chain is from a study of cytomegalovirus exposure and HLA in healthy donors (dated by TCRdb to 2017 to 2019). Study-wide context: An earlier analysis of 587 of the donors reported 250 to 300 Gb of sequence data and some 100 million unique TCR beta sequences from about 179 million T cells. About 330 gigabases of sequencing data and 91 million or so unique TCR sequences made up an early release that covered approximately 650 HLA-typed donors. Among the roughly 370 genotyped donors, around 81% belonged to the genetic ancestry cluster associated with self-reported Caucasian donors. The study aimed to test whether signatures of past pathogen exposure could be identified by cataloging public T cell receptors. The study used immunosequencing to profile the T cell repertoires of 666 subjects and linked those repertoires to cytomegalovirus serostatus. Besides the first cohort of under 700 subjects, a separate validation cohort made up of roughly 120 different subjects was used. To predict cytomegalovirus infection status, the study combined high-throughput TCR immunosequencing, statistical association of individual TCRs with disease status, and machine learning. A later analysis re-examined previously published TCR beta repertoires from around 670 donors and added high-resolution HLA genotyping to investigate patterns of TCR occurrence. In the later analysis, no new phenotypic data were used to find candidate immune exposures; instead, reliance was placed on TCR beta sequences and their occurrence across donors. To decide whether each TCR beta V gene segment behaved as functional or pseudogenic, an earlier analysis of over 500 of the donors relied on high-throughput TCR beta sequencing. Donor age, sex, ethnicity and CMV serostatus were collected together with the repertoire data. In a later genetic analysis, genome-wide SNP genotypes for about three fifths of the roughly 670 donors were used, and that subset was treated as a discovery cohort. All discovery cohort repertoires had been generated on a single sequencing platform. HLA typing covered class I and class II loci at four-digit resolution. Typing coverage varied by locus: about 620-630 donors for A, B, C, DRB1 and DQB1; more than 500 for DQA1; about 570 for DPA1; fewer than 480 for DPB1. Roughly 5 DR-DQ haplotypes were handled as single units for association and clustering, since linkage in the cohort was strong. Across around 400 genotyped donors of the cohort, an average of about 250,000 unique TCR beta nucleotide sequences per donor were sequenced, and roughly 17% of those sequences were non-productive. What the research found in general, with its limitations: When HLA alleles, especially DR and DQ, strongly co-occurred, attributing TCR associations to individual alleles was difficult. A later analysis found that TCR association rates varied across HLA loci, with DRB1 alleles showing the most associated TCRs and HLA-C alleles the fewest. A later analysis found that most CMV-associated TCR beta chains appeared HLA-restricted, with HLA associations seemingly driven largely by CMV exposure. A few of the identified cytomegalovirus-associated TCR beta chains were confirmed in vitro to be specific for cytomegalovirus antigens. Over 15 rarely observed V segments, including chromosome 9 orphons, were excluded from the earlier analysis of approximately 600 of the donors because counts were too low. In a later analysis, 16,951 TCR beta sequences were associated with specific HLA alleles at a false discovery rate of 0.05. The classifier was reported to diagnose cytomegalovirus status with high specificity and sensitivity in both the original cohort and the validation cohort. For the cohort, immune exposure information was limited to CMV serostatus. A group of highly shared sequence variants was considered likely to be a technical artifact of the sequencing pipeline. While some public TCRs were present in many individuals, most TCR sequences turned up only very rarely across donors. Only TCR beta chains were sequenced in this cohort, and the absence of alpha or paired-chain data limited detectable features. It was suggested by the authors that the approach could potentially be generalized to other disease states and immunological phenotypes. A later analysis reported that several top co-occurrence clusters appeared linked to parvovirus B19, influenza, CMV and Epstein-Barr virus. Because HLA typing was unavailable for some donors at each locus, only the typed subset was used in association tests. Correlated functional status among segregating V segments might reflect linkage disequilibrium, but an unknown experimental factor could not be ruled out. Presence/absence analyses assumed roughly uniform sequencing depth across donors, an assumption that may not hold. A further reported finding was that TCR beta sequences accurately predicted the HLA-A and HLA-B alleles for most subjects in the first cohort. The study listed 150 to 200 TCR beta chains as associated with cytomegalovirus. In a later genetic analysis, fewer N-insertions in productive TCRs were reported among donors in an Asian-associated ancestry cluster than the 666-donor mean. In a later analysis, HLA-associated TCR beta chains showed more clonal expansion and lower generation probabilities than non-associated chains that were equally common. An earlier analysis of around 600 of the donors showed that most TCR beta V segments appeared in productive rearrangements either about 87% or about 30% of the time, which broadly matched IMGT annotations. A later genetic analysis associated a missense DCLRE1C variant with V-gene and J-gene trimming of TCR beta chains, and an independent cohort replicated the association. Some IMGT-functional V segments, including TRBV6-2 and TRBV6-3, could not be told apart with the 87-base-pair reads, so those segments were excluded.

Library preparation employed the immunoSEQ multiplex PCR assay. For the multiplex PCR, a mixture combining 60 forward primers for TCR Vbeta segments and 13 reverse primers for TCR Jbeta segments was used. A multiplex PCR assay on genomic DNA amplified the CDR3 region of rearranged TCR beta genes. The amplified TCR beta libraries were sequenced on the Illumina HiSeq System as 87-base-pair reads. The authors' pipeline ran thus. A later analysis tallied about 77 million unique TCR beta chains across the 550 to 850 repertoires, and 10 million to 11 million of those chains were shared by two or more donors. Raw reads were error-corrected and collapsed into unique sequences by a nearest-neighbor algorithm in which closely related sequences were merged to remove PCR and sequencing errors. CDR3 sequences were aligned to IMGT reference sequences to assign V, D and J gene segments. For a sequence to be retained, a match of at least six nucleotides was required to both a V gene segment and a J gene segment. A rearrangement counted as productive if the CDR3 had no stop codons and remained in frame with V and J, and every other rearrangement counted as non-productive. Following IMGT convention, CDR3 was defined as the stretch from the second conserved V-encoded cysteine to the conserved J-encoded phenylalanine. Sequences without an unambiguous match to a single V gene segment were excluded from the earlier analysis of a few hundred of the donors. In an earlier analysis of 587 of the donors, a V segment was called functional when productive rearrangements were above 56.7%, and segregating when the standard deviation between donors exceeded 5%. A statistical classification framework was built to diagnose cytomegalovirus status from the catalog of TCR beta chain sequences. In a later analysis, V and J genes were assigned by comparing TCR nucleotide sequences against IMGT/GENE-DB human TR gene sequences. In a later analysis, CDR3 sequences and most-parsimonious VDJ recombination scenarios were assigned using the TCRdist pipeline. In a later analysis, every TCR beta chain was defined by the combination of its CDR3 amino acid sequence and its V-gene family, and reads without a unique V-gene family were dropped. A later analysis removed over 500 highly shared, low-generation-probability nucleotide sequences to deal with suspected cross-contamination and a sequencing artifact. A later analysis calculated a clonal expansion index for each public chain from normalized within-repertoire ranks of inferred template counts. Generation probabilities in a later analysis came from a VDJ recombination model fitted to out-of-frame rearrangements, and those results were checked against IGoR. In a later analysis, TCR-TCR, TCR-HLA and TCR-CMV co-occurrence was scored with hypergeometric tests, and a repertoire-size bias correction was applied to TCR pairs. False discovery rates were estimated in a later analysis by permuting HLA or CMV assignments 20 times. A later analysis grouped co-occurring TCRs with DBSCAN, adding TCRdist sequence similarity when clustering within HLA-allele-positive subsets. For co-occurrence clustering, repertoires with fewer than 30,000 or more than 120,000 public chains were excluded, along with four or five repertoires with anomalous nucleotide sharing. The table was pulled from immuneACCESS by TCRdb, which kept in-frame rearrangements only. Such tables lose some clones; where checked, under half of the loss comes from unresolved V genes, and the rest has no known cause. The DNA was the basis for D and trimming; V, J and clone size are from that table. Present in this sample are approximately 160,000 clones, 77% of which were seen just once. The ten top clones hold roughly 1.7% of the sample.

In total, 500 to 700 healthy bone marrow donors made up the cohort. Cohort members were all nominally healthy when sampled, although unrecorded immune exposures were likely present. The donor tested CMV seronegative, placing the donor among the 350 to 400 seronegative members of the cohort. Every donor gave a peripheral blood sample, and the peripheral blood mononuclear cells from that sample were used for TCR beta sequencing. Genomic DNA was extracted from the blood cell samples with the Qiagen DNeasy Blood Extraction Kit. Remarks on this clone: Its antigen specificity is not known. Qualities for individual bases were not recorded, and no much larger clone is one base off.

The CDR3 holds 12 amino acids from the cysteine to the phenylalanine. This entry keeps only the CDR3 DNA: 36 bases, framed from base 1. CDR1 SGHTA and CDR2 FQGNSA were looked up in the germline V gene. At the junction V is shortened by 5 bases and J by 6 bases, with 10 bases in between. The TCR comes from a woman in her 30s in good health and CMV-seronegative. Here the chain combines TRBV7-2 and TRBJ1-1, with TRBD1 perhaps the D gene, on 5 matching bases. The sequencing sample was made of PBMCs. The nucleotide sequence reads TGTGCCAGCAGCCGGAGGGGATCTGAAGCTTTCTTT. Its translation reads: CASSRRGSEAFF.